A single sample gave rise to the 3 T cell receptor beta chains below, sequenced in a study of CD8+CD57+ T cells in acquired aplastic anemia (dated by TCRdb to 2016 to 2019). Flow cytometry had shown CD8+CD57+ cell expansion in the patients selected for sequencing. Sequencer: Illumina HiSeq 2000. Profiling of TCR beta VDJ combinations and CDR3 sequences used genomic DNA as the template. The public reads were reanalyzed by TCRdb: fastp trimming at Q25, MiXCR alignment, in-frame beta chains only. Entries are consolidated by CDR3 protein sequence, retaining the most common genes and DNA. Present in this sample are about 120,000 distinct CDR3 sequences, approximately 61% of which were seen just once. The ten top clones hold around 27% of the sample. Sequenced material: sorted CD4+, CD8+, or CD8+CD57+ T cells (not recorded which) from PBMCs. These receptors came from a human donor with aplastic anemia.

The gene calls are TRBV2 and TRBJ2-5, with D perhaps being TRBD1 or TRBD2 (5 bases each). The CDR3 spans 14 residues. With 8 bases removed from V and 4 bases from J, the gap between germline ends came to 17 bases. CDR1 is SNHLY, CDR2 FYNNEI, per germline. The CDR3 region is CASPTGRTIETQYF. DNA for the CDR3: TGTGCCAGCCCAACGGGACGAACAATAGAGACCCAGTACTTC.

This clonotype is classed as medium-sized. V and J are TRBV5-8 and TRBJ1-5, with D unclear. The germline V gene encodes CDR1 SGHTS and CDR2 YDEGEE. The CDR3 spans 14 residues. V was pared by 2 bases and J by 1 base, with 7 bases between. CDR3 sequence: CASSFHNSNQPQHF. DNA for the CDR3: TGTGCCAGCAGCTTCCATAACAGCAATCAGCCCCAGCATTTT.

This clonotype was counted a few times. The J gene is TRBJ2-5, the V gene TRBV20-1; D is undetermined. The CDR3 extends over 12 amino acids. V shed 3 bases and J shed 2 bases, with 7 bases lying between them. CDR1 and CDR2 (germline): DFQATT, SNEGSKA (reference sequence). The DNA of the CDR3 is TGCAGTGCTAGCTACGGGCAAGAGACCCAGTACTTC. Translation: CSASYGQETQYF.